The 16 T cell receptor beta chains below all came from one sample that was sequenced in a study of human thymus T cells. The data were produced by immunoSEQ multiplex PCR, yet TCRdb's version contains in-frame clones alone and is incomplete. The repertoire holds 40,000 to 55,000 clones, with nearly 95% as singletons. Input material: blood. These receptors were taken from a boy younger than two with a congenital heart defect but otherwise immunologically healthy.

The chain recombines TRBV25-1 with TRBJ1-2; weak D call: TRBD1 (5 bases). The CDR3 has 12 residues. The V and J ends lost 4 bases and 4 bases respectively, with 7 bases between them. Germline V gene data show CDR1 as MGHDK and CDR2 as SYGVNS. The CDR3 region has the DNA TGTGCCAGCAGTGGCGGGGGCTATGGCTACACCTTC. Its translation: CASSGGGYGYTF.

V is TRBV2 and J is TRBJ2-3; 7 positions agree with TRBD2. This CDR3 contains 14 residues. The V and J ends lost 7 bases and 3 bases, in that order; junction bases with no gene match: 7. From germline, CDR1 is SNHLY and CDR2 FYNNEI. Written as DNA, the CDR3 is TGTGCCAGCAAGGCGGGGGATGAGACAGATACGCAGTATTTT. This gives the protein CASKAGDETDTQYF.

The chain employs TRBV10-3 and TRBJ2-7; D is ambiguous. Trimming pared 4 bases from V and 5 bases from J, leaving 6 bases between. This CDR3 region has 11 residues. The germline V gene has CDR1 ENHRY and CDR2 SYGVKD. The CDR3 nucleotides are TGTGCCATCAGTGGACGGGACGAGCAGTACTTC. This gives the protein CAISGRDEQYF.

V usage is TRBV18 and J usage is TRBJ1-2, with 12 positions matching TRBD1. The J segment lost 4 bases and the V segment lost 3 bases, leaving 3 bases of the junction unmatched. The CDR3 length is 15 residues. CDR1 is KGHSH and CDR2 is LQKENI in the germline V gene. CDR3 sequence reads: CASSPGTGGLYGYTF. The DNA for the CDR3 is TGTGCCAGCTCACCGGGGACAGGGGGCCTCTATGGCTACACCTTC.

This rearrangement joins TRBV5-6 to TRBJ1-4, with unresolved D. The V end lost 2 bases, the J end lost 8 bases, and 16 bases lay between the germline ends. The CDR3 covers 15 residues. Germline assignment: CDR1 SGHDT and CDR2 YYEEEE. Here the CDR3 reads CASSLRMGRKEKLFF. CDR3 bases: TGTGCCAGCAGCTTAAGGATGGGCCGAAAAGAAAAACTGTTTTTT.

The chain couples TRBV9 to TRBJ2-5; 14 bases line up with TRBD2. The V gene end was trimmed by 4 bases and the J gene end by 7 bases; junction bases not matched to a gene: 12. CDR3 length: 17 residues. Looked up from germline, CDR1 is SGDLS and CDR2 is YYNGEE. The CDR3 nucleotides read TGTGCCAGCAGCTACCGACTAGCGGGGGGGCTCGGCGGGACCCAGTACTTC. This sequence encodes CASSYRLAGGLGGTQYF.

The rearrangement joins TRBV2 to TRBJ1-5; D unresolved. The CDR3 totals 12 residues. Per germline, CDR1 SNHLY and CDR2 FYNNEI. Deletions cut 3 bases from V and 1 base from J, with 1 base between. CDR3 sequence reads: CASSDSNQPQHF. The CDR3 DNA follows: TGTGCCAGCAGTGACAGCAATCAGCCCCAGCATTTT.

V usage is TRBV30 and J usage is TRBJ2-4; 11 bases line up with TRBD2. The germline gives CDR1 GTSNPN, CDR2 SVGIG (reference sequence). V was clipped by 6 bases and J by 6 bases; unmatched bases: 4. The CDR3 consists of 13 residues. The CDR3 sequence: CACLAGGRNIQYF. CDR3 DNA sequence: TGTGCCTGTCTAGCGGGGGGACGAAACATTCAGTACTTC. The variable domain in full, completed from reference TRBV30 and TRBJ2-4, reads SQTIHQWPATLVQPVGSPLSLECTVEGTSNPNLYWYRQAAGRGLQLLFYSVGIGQISSEVPQNLSASRPQDRQFILSSKKLLLSDSGFYLCACLAGGRNIQYFGAGTRLSVL.

The chain uses TRBV4-1 and TRBJ1-2; D unresolved. In germline, CDR1 is MGHRA, CDR2 YSYEKL. Trimming left V 1 base short and J 8 bases short, with 20 bases between. The CDR3 loop spans 16 amino acids. CDR3 nucleotides: TGCGCCAGCAGCCAAGCGCTTGTAGCAGGTCTATTGGGCTACACCTTC. The encoded protein is CASSQALVAGLLGYTF.

V usage is TRBV11-2 and J usage is TRBJ1-2, with 7 nucleotides matching TRBD1. The CDR3 has 18 residues. Germline trimming cut 10 bases from V and 4 bases from J; bases unmatched to any gene: 24. CDR1 and CDR2 (germline): SGHAT, FQNNGV. In DNA, the CDR3 is TGTGCCAACCGCGGGGTAGGGGGCGGTATGAGGGGAAGCTATGGCTACACCTTC. Translating it yields CANRGVGGGMRGSYGYTF.

The CDR3 here is CASSSYHEQYF. The CDR3 DNA is TGTGCCAGCAGCTCCTACCACGAGCAGTACTTC. The chain carries TRBV5-6 and TRBJ2-7; D not certain. This CDR3 is 11 amino acids long. V gave up 3 bases and J gave up 5 bases, with 6 bases separating them. CDR1 is SGHDT and CDR2 is YYEEEE in the germline V gene. Complete variable domain (other parts from reference TRBV5-6 and TRBJ2-7): DAGVTQSPTHLIKTRGQQVTLRCSPKSGHDTVSWYQQALGQGPQFIFQYYEEEERQRGNFPDRFSGHQFPNYSSELNVNALLLGDSALYLCASSSYHEQYFGPGTRLTVT.

This clone was picked up a small number of times. This rearrangement joins TRBV5-1 to TRBJ1-6, with D perhaps TRBD1 (5 bases). V dropped 1 base and J dropped 10 bases, with 9 bases sitting between them. Germline assignment: CDR1 SGHRS and CDR2 YFSETQ. This CDR3 comprises 13 residues. The CDR3 sequence is CASSLRGGSPLHF. The CDR3 DNA reads TGCGCCAGCAGCTTGAGGGGAGGCTCACCCCTCCACTTT.

The V and J genes are TRBV5-1 and TRBJ2-5, with 13 bases matching TRBD2. The CDR3 contains 15 residues. V dropped 0 bases and J dropped 5; count of bases not matched to a gene: 1. Germline V lookup: CDR1 SGHRS, CDR2 YFSETQ. CDR3 in amino acids: CASSLGTSGGETQYF. DNA for the CDR3: TGCGCCAGCAGCTTGGGGACTAGCGGGGGTGAGACCCAGTACTTC.

The chain uses TRBV4-3 and TRBJ2-1, with a possible D match to TRBD1 (6 bases). The germline gives CDR1 LGHNA, CDR2 YSLEER. There are 12 residues in the CDR3. The V gene lost 3 bases and the J gene lost 12 bases, with 12 bases spanning the gap. The CDR3 bases are TGCGCCAGCAGCCACCACCGGGACACGCAGTTCTTC. Translated, it gives CASSHHRDTQFF.

The chain is built from TRBV5-1 and TRBJ1-1; D perhaps matches TRBD1 (6 bases). CDR3 length equals 13 residues. Trimming removed 5 bases from V and 1 base from J, with 9 bases in between. Germline V gene sequence: CDR1 SGHRS, CDR2 YFSETQ. The CDR3 DNA follows: TGCGCCAGCAGTTCACAGGGGAACACTGAAGCTTTCTTT. The encoded protein is CASSSQGNTEAFF.

The chain combines TRBV4-1 with TRBJ2-5; D is unclear. The J call may be wrong; the DNA end is better matched by TRBJ2-7. Germline CDR1 reads MGHRA; CDR2 reads YSYEKL. This CDR3 is 13 amino acids long. CDR3 sequence reads: CASSQDAWYEQYF. In nucleotides, the CDR3 is TGCGCCAGCAGCCAAGATGCCTGGTACGAGCAGTACTTC.